This TCR beta chain was identified in a study of blood T cell repertoires in COVID-19. Study in general: Material from acute and convalescent COVID-19 was sourced from the United States, Italy and Spain. Sample material is recorded as cDNA or gDNA derived from T cells, B-cell-depleted T cells, or PBMCs.

The CDR3 covers 14 residues. The V gene end was trimmed by 4 bases and the J gene end by 4 bases; junction bases not matched to a gene: 6. Per germline, CDR1 SGHNT and CDR2 YYREEE (reference sequence). In the original analysis: Cell counts per sample came from amplifying reference gene primers. Profiled with immunoSEQ multiplex PCR; TCRdb holds only in-frame clones, not every one. That table gives V, J and clone size, and the DNA gave D and trimming. Of about 120,000 clones in the sample, about 80% were seen once. The chain employs TRBV5-4 and TRBJ1-2; 8 bases align to TRBD1. The receptor's source is a man aged 55 to 70 with acute or convalescent COVID-19. The material sequenced was peripheral blood. The CDR3: CASSAQGDFYGYTF. The CDR3 nucleotides are TGTGCCAGCAGCGCACAGGGGGATTTCTATGGCTACACCTTC.